This TCR beta chain comes out of a study of OX40 agonist ivuxolimab in advanced cancers. Findings and limits, study-wide: Among the lowest peripheral clonal expansion occurred in 0.1-3.0 mg/kg partial responders.

Patients with autoimmune history or systemic immunosuppression were excluded. On this clone itself: Its antigen remains unidentified.

Sequenced by immunoSEQ multiplex PCR; TCRdb stores in-frame clones only, minus some. The sample holds tens of thousands of clones; about 88% are singletons and the top ten take over 0.25%. This CDR3 has 14 residues. Per the germline V gene, CDR1 is MNHEY and CDR2 is SVGAGI. V was pared by 6 bases and J by 6 bases, with 14 bases between. The chain joins TRBV6-5 to TRBJ2-2; tentatively, D is TRBD2 (6 bases). The sequence was collected from an adult with an advanced solid tumor such as melanoma, head and neck, liver or kidney cancer. The material sequenced was CD4+ or CD8+ T cells sorted from blood, taken in a trial of the OX40 agonist ivuxolimab. CDR3 DNA sequence: TGTGCCAGCAGCTGGGACTCCATCGCCGGGGAGCTGTTTTTT. It encodes CASSWDSIAGELFF.